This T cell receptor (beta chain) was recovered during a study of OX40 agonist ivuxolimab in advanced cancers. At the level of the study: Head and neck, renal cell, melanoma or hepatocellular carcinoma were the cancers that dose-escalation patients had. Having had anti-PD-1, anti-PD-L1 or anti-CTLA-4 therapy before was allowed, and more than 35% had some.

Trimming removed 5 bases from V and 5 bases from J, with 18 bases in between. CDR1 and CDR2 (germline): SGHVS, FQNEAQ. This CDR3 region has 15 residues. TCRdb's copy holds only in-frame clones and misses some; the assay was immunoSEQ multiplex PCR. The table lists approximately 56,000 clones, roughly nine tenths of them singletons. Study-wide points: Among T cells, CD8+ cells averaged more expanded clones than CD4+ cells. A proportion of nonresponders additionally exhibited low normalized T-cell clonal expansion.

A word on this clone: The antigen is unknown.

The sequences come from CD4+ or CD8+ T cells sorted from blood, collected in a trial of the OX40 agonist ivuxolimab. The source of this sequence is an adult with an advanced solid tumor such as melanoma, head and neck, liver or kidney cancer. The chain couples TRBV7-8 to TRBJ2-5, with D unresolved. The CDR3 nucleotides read TGTGCCAGCAGCCCTCCGGTGGGGATCCGGGAGACCCAGTACTTC. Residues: CASSPPVGIRETQYF.